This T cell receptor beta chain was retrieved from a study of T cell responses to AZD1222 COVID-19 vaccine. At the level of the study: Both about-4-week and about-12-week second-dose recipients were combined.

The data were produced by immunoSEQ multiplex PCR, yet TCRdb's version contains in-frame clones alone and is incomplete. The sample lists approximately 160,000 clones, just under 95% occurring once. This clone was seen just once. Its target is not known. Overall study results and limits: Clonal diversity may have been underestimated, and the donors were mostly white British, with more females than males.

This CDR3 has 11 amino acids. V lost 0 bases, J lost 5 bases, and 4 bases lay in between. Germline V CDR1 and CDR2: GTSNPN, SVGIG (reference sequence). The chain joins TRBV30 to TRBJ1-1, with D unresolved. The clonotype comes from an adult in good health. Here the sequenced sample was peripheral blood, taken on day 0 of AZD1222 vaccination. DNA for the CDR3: TGTGCCTGGAGTGTATTTACTGAAGCTTTCTTT. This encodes CAWSVFTEAFF.